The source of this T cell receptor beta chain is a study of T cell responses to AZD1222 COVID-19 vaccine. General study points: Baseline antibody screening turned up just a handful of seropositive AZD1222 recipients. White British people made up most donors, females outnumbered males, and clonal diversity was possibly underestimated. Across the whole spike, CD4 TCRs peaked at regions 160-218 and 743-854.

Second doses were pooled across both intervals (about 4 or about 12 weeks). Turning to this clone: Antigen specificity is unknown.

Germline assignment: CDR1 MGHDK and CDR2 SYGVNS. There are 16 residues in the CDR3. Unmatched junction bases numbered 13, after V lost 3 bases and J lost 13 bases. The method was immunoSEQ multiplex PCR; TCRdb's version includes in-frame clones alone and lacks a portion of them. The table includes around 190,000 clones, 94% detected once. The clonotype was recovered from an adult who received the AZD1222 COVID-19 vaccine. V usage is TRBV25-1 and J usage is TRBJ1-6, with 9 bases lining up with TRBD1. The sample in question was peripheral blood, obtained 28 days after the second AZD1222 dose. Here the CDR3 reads CASSDPGQGPLSPLHF. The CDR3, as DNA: TGTGCCAGCAGTGATCCGGGACAGGGCCCCCTCTCGCCCCTCCACTTT.